Listed here are 19 T cell receptor beta chains from one sample, sequenced in a study of OX40 agonist ivuxolimab in advanced cancers. Library method: the immunoSEQ multiplex PCR assay. Held by TCRdb, this immuneACCESS table contains in-frame sequences only and omits some clones. Under half of the omission traces to an unresolved V gene where checked; the cause of the rest is unknown. This sample holds some 62,000 clones; around 79% were observed only once. The top ten hold 11% of the sample. Sequencing was performed on CD4+ or CD8+ T cells sorted from blood, taken in a trial of the OX40 agonist ivuxolimab. The origin of the receptors is an adult with an advanced solid tumor such as melanoma, head and neck, liver or kidney cancer.

The genes are TRBV11-3 and TRBJ2-1; TRBD1 matches 8 bases. CDR3 length: 14 amino acids. CDR1 is SGHNT and CDR2 is YENEEA in the germline V gene. Losses at the gene ends were 1 base for V and 6 bases for J; bases not matched to a gene: 2. CDR3 loop: CASSLGTGLNEQFF. The CDR3, as DNA: TGTGCCAGCAGCTTAGGGACAGGGCTCAATGAGCAGTTCTTC.

There are a few counts of this clone. The chain links TRBV5-4 to TRBJ2-5; 8 bases are a match to TRBD2. J gave up 3 bases and V 4 bases, and 2 bases lay outside the gene matches. CDR1 is SGHNT and CDR2 is YYREEE in the germline V gene (reference sequence). The CDR3 runs 13 residues. CDR3 DNA sequence: TGTGCCAGCAGCCCAGCGGGGGAAGAGACCCAGTACTTC. Amino acid sequence: CASSPAGEETQYF. The full variable domain, rest sourced from reference TRBV5-4 and TRBJ2-5, is ETGVTQSPTHLIKTRGQQVTLRCSSQSGHNTVSWYQQALGQGPQFIFQYYREEENGRGNFPPRFSGLQFPNYSSELNVNALELDDSALYLCASSPAGEETQYFGPGTRLLVL.

This clone occurred a few times. The gene calls are TRBV7-3 and TRBJ2-3; a possible D gene is TRBD2 (6 bases). The CDR3 covers 14 residues. Trimming took 5 bases from V and 3 from J, leaving 12 bases between them. Germline CDR1 and CDR2: SGHTA and FQGTGA. The CDR3 nucleotides are TGTGCCAGCAGCCGGGGACTCTTTACAGATACGCAGTATTTT. Protein: CASSRGLFTDTQYF. The full variable domain, with the rest looked up from reference TRBV7-3 and TRBJ2-3, is GAGVSQTPSNKVTEKGKYVELRCDPISGHTALYWYRQSLGQGPEFLIYFQGTGAADDSGLPNDRFFAVRPEGSVSTLKIQRTERGDSAVYLCASSRGLFTDTQYFGPGTRLTVL.

V usage is TRBV7-9 and J usage is TRBJ2-3, with 8 bases that match TRBD2. Germline trimming cut 1 base from V and 3 bases from J; bases unmatched to any gene: 3. The V gene's germline CDR1 is SEHNR and CDR2 FQNEAQ (reference sequence). The CDR3 contains 15 residues. This chain's CDR3 is CASSLEAGGTDTQYF. CDR3 DNA: TGTGCCAGCAGCTTAGAGGCGGGAGGTACAGATACGCAGTATTTT. Filled out from reference TRBV7-9 and TRBJ2-3, the complete variable domain reads DTGVSQNPRHKITKRGQNVTFRCDPISEHNRLYWYRQTLGQGPEFLTYFQNEAQLEKSRLLSDRFSAERPKGSFSTLEIQRTEQGDSAMYLCASSLEAGGTDTQYFGPGTRLTVL.

The chain combines TRBV6-6 with TRBJ2-7; D uncertain. The CDR3 covers 11 residues. Germline V gene sequence: CDR1 MNHNY, CDR2 SVGAGI (reference sequence). V was trimmed by 6 bases and J by 1 base, leaving 4 bases between them. This CDR3 reads CASRGSYEQYF. In DNA, the CDR3 is TGTGCCAGCAGGGGATCCTACGAGCAGTACTTC.

This chain connects TRBV9 to TRBJ2-5, with D possibly matching TRBD1 (6 bases). The germline V gene has CDR1 SGDLS and CDR2 YYNGEE. This CDR3 spans 15 amino acids. Trimming took off 3 bases at V and 2 bases at J, with 14 bases between the two ends. The CDR3: CASSAFQGPQETQYF. In DNA form, the CDR3 reads TGTGCCAGCAGCGCCTTTCAGGGGCCACAAGAGACCCAGTACTTC.

The J gene is TRBJ2-5, the V gene TRBV4-3, with a possible D match to TRBD1 (5 bases). The DNA end lines up better with TRBJ2-7; the J call may be wrong. Germline V gene sequence: CDR1 LGHNA, CDR2 YSLEER. CDR3 size: 18 residues. The CDR3 bases are TGCGCCAGCAGCCAGTGGGAAAGCAACAGGAGCCTCCACCACGAGCAGTACTTC. Translating gives CASSQWESNRSLHHEQYF.

V and J are TRBV5-1 and TRBJ1-5, with D unclear. This CDR3 is built from 14 residues. The V end was cut by 0 bases, the J end by 5 bases, with 9 bases between. Germline V gene data show CDR1 as SGHRS and CDR2 as YFSETQ. CDR3 sequence reads: CASSLGPSDQPQHF. As DNA, the CDR3 is TGCGCCAGCAGCTTGGGGCCCTCCGATCAGCCCCAGCATTTT.

The chain recombines TRBV28 with TRBJ2-1; TRBD2 matches 9 bases. The length of the CDR3 is 16 residues. Unmatched junction bases numbered 10, after V lost 6 bases and J lost 4 bases. Per the germline V gene, CDR1 is MDHEN and CDR2 is SYDVKM. The CDR3 spells CASSSLSGSKYNEQFF. The CDR3 DNA is TGTGCCAGCAGCTCCCTTAGCGGGAGCAAATACAATGAGCAGTTCTTC.

The genes are TRBV7-2 and TRBJ2-1; TRBD2 aligns across 12 bases. This CDR3 is 16 amino acids long. With 6 bases clipped from V and 3 bases from J, the junction kept 6 bases outside the gene matches. Germline V gene data show CDR1 as SGHTA and CDR2 as FQGNSA. The CDR3 loop is CASRPPSGGGYNEQFF. CDR3 bases: TGTGCCAGCAGACCGCCTAGCGGGGGGGGCTACAATGAGCAGTTCTTC.

The chain recombines TRBV6-5 with TRBJ2-7, with 10 bases identical to TRBD2. The CDR3 has 15 residues. J gave up 7 bases and V 0 bases, and 6 bases lay outside the gene matches. Germline loops: CDR1 MNHEY, CDR2 SVGAGI. The CDR3 spells CASSYSSGGAPEQYF. The CDR3 nucleotides read TGTGCCAGCAGTTACTCCAGCGGGGGGGCCCCAGAGCAGTACTTC.

The chain employs TRBV27 and TRBJ1-4; D gene unclear. Germline V gene lookup returns CDR1 MNHEY and CDR2 SMNVEV (reference sequence). This CDR3 has 13 residues. V lost 1 base to trimming and J lost 1 base, with 1 base between them. CDR3 nucleotide sequence: TGTGCCAGCAGTTTATTAACTAATGAAAAACTGTTTTTT. This codes for CASSLLTNEKLFF.

DNA for the CDR3: TGTGCCAGCAGCTTTCTCCGGGACTCATACAATGAGCAGTTCTTC. Amino acids: CASSFLRDSYNEQFF. V is TRBV7-6 and J is TRBJ2-1; D is possibly TRBD2 (6 bases). Germline CDR1 and CDR2: SGHVS and FNYEAQ. This CDR3 is built from 15 residues. Trimming took 3 bases from V and 4 from J, leaving 13 bases between them.

The chain carries TRBV6-5 and TRBJ1-6; D possibly corresponds to TRBD1 (5 bases). The CDR3 spans 15 residues. Germline V CDR1 and CDR2: MNHEY, SVGAGI. The V end lost 5 bases, the J end lost 7 bases, and 15 bases lay between the germline ends. As DNA, the CDR3 is TGTGCCAGCAGTCCCCCCGGGGCCGTCAATTCACCCCTCCACTTT. Protein product: CASSPPGAVNSPLHF.

V usage is TRBV19 and J usage is TRBJ1-2; 12 nucleotides match TRBD1. The V gene end was trimmed by 6 bases and the J gene end by 3 bases; junction bases not matched to a gene: 17. CDR3 length equals 19 residues. Germline V gene sequence: CDR1 LNHDA, CDR2 SQIVND (reference sequence). The CDR3 region has the DNA TGTGCCAGTAGAACCGATCTTCGGGACAGGGGGCGCAATTACTATGGCTACACCTTC. As protein: CASRTDLRDRGRNYYGYTF. The variable domain in full, with the rest retrieved from reference TRBV19 and TRBJ1-2, is DGGITQSPKYLFRKEGQNVTLSCEQNLNHDAMYWYRQDPGQGLRLIYYSQIVNDFQKGDIAEGYSVSREKKESFPLTVTSAQKNPTAFYLCASRTDLRDRGRNYYGYTFGSGTRLTVV.

The rearrangement joins TRBV5-1 to TRBJ1-5; unclear D gene. Between the trimmed V and J ends, which lost 4 bases and 5 bases, there was a span of 16 bases. Germline CDR1 and CDR2: SGHRS and YFSETQ. The CDR3 has 15 amino acids. As DNA, the CDR3 is TGCGCCAGCAGCCCCAAGTCGGGGAGCGATCAGCCCCAGCATTTT. Its protein product is CASSPKSGSDQPQHF.

The chain employs TRBV4-2 and TRBJ2-3; TRBD2 aligns across 7 bases. CDR3 size: 16 residues. J was trimmed by 2 bases and V by 4 bases; bases with no gene match: 9. CDR1 is LGHNA, CDR2 YNFKEQ, per germline. The CDR3 DNA is TGTGCCAGCAGCCCTTGGCTAGCGGAGATCACAGATACGCAGTATTTT. Its protein product is CASSPWLAEITDTQYF.

This clone has only one observation. The V and J genes are TRBV7-9 and TRBJ2-5; D is unclear. V lost 3 bases, J lost 3 bases, and 11 bases lay in between. The germline gives CDR1 SEHNR, CDR2 FQNEAQ (reference sequence). This CDR3 is built from 14 residues. This CDR3 is CASSFTRQEETQYF. CDR3 in DNA: TGTGCCAGCAGCTTTACCCGTCAGGAAGAGACCCAGTACTTC.

V usage is TRBV10-1 and J usage is TRBJ1-2; 12 nucleotides agree with TRBD1. Germline V gene lookup returns CDR1 WNHNN and CDR2 SYGVQD (reference sequence). The V and J ends lost 11 bases and 2 bases, in that order; junction bases with no gene match: 36. The CDR3 sequence is 24 residues long. The CDR3 here is CAAQSPRDRGLRQASKVQNYGYTF. The CDR3 bases are TGCGCCGCCCAATCCCCCCGGGACAGGGGGCTACGGCAAGCTTCGAAAGTACAAAACTATGGCTACACCTTC.